This T cell receptor (beta chain) was obtained from a study of T cells in Graves' hyperthyroidism and ophthalmopathy. Newly diagnosed patients aged 18 to 65 had hyperthyroidism of under 2 months' duration. The diagnoses drew upon clinical symptoms, serum thyroxine and TRAb, thyroid ultrasound and orbital computed tomography. Amplification targeted TCR beta CDR3 regions from RNA transcripts. The study used the HTBI primer set for a first-round RT-PCR of the TCR CDR3. TCRdb itself ran the multiplex PCR reads through MiXCR, one entry per CDR3 protein. The sample contains under 350,000 distinct CDR3 sequences, 21% of which appear only once. This clonotype was seen ten or more times. The sequencing input was blood. This TCR was sampled from a woman in her fifties or sixties with Graves' hyperthyroidism.

DNA of the CDR3: TGTGCCAGTAAGACAGGGGGCTCTGGGGCCAACGTCCTGACTTTC. Its translation is CASKTGGSGANVLTF. The chain is built from TRBV19 and TRBJ2-6; 9 bases match TRBD1. CDR1 LNHDA and CDR2 SQIVND come from the germline V gene (reference sequence). CDR3 length: 15 residues. Trimming removed 7 bases from V and 0 bases from J; junction bases left unmatched: 1.